The 22 T cell receptor beta chains reported below all come from one sample, sequenced in a study of T cells in Graves' hyperthyroidism and ophthalmopathy. Authors of the study amplified TCR beta CDR3 regions from RNA transcripts. First-round RT-PCR targeting the TCR CDR3 was performed with the HTBI primer set. TCRdb reprocessed the multiplex PCR reads with MiXCR, giving one entry per CDR3 protein. The table includes 250,000 or so distinct CDR3 sequences, roughly 15% detected once. Sequencing input: blood. Receptors originate from a woman between 18 and 29 years old with Graves' ophthalmopathy.

This clonotype was observed at least ten times. The V and J genes are TRBV20-1 and TRBJ2-7; 9 positions match TRBD2. V trimming: 6 bases; J trimming: 0 bases; junction bases outside the gene matches: 3. Germline V CDR1 and CDR2: DFQATT, SNEGSKA (reference sequence). This CDR3 contains 13 residues. CDR3 in amino acids: CSASGGHSYEQYF. The CDR3 bases are TGCAGTGCAAGCGGGGGGCACTCCTACGAGCAGTACTTC.

The rearrangement uses TRBV28 and TRBJ2-2; 13 bases agree with TRBD2. V trimming: 7 bases; J trimming: 6 bases; junction bases outside the gene matches: 17. CDR3 length: 19 amino acids. Germline-derived CDR1 and CDR2 are MDHEN and SYDVKM. CDR3 sequence: CASNPTVRTSGGAPGELFF. The DNA of the CDR3 is TGTGCCAGCAACCCAACGGTGAGGACTAGCGGGGGAGCCCCCGGGGAGCTGTTTTTT.

At least ten counts were recorded for this clonotype. This chain uses TRBV20-1 with TRBJ2-3, with D unclear. The V and J ends lost 3 bases and 7 bases respectively, with 5 bases between them. The germline V gene has CDR1 DFQATT and CDR2 SNEGSKA (reference sequence). This CDR3 is built from 10 residues. The CDR3 loop reads CSARANTQYF. The CDR3 DNA reads TGCAGTGCTAGGGCCAATACGCAGTATTTT.

This clonotype occurred many times. The J gene is TRBJ2-1, the V gene TRBV3-1; no definite D call. V gave up 5 bases and J gave up 7 bases, with 15 bases separating them. This CDR3 spans 14 amino acids. The germline V gene encodes CDR1 LGHDT and CDR2 YNNKEL (reference sequence). CDR3 amino acids: CASSAPERLNEQFF. As DNA, the CDR3 is TGTGCCAGCAGCGCCCCCGAGAGATTAAATGAGCAGTTCTTC.

This clonotype was recorded at least ten times. J is TRBJ2-1 and V is TRBV11-2; TRBD2 matches 11 bases. Germline V lookup: CDR1 SGHAT, CDR2 FQNNGV. CDR3 length: 15 residues. With 6 bases clipped from V and 4 bases from J, the junction kept 5 bases outside the gene matches. Written as DNA, the CDR3 is TGTGCCAGCAGGATGACTAGCGGGAAGTACAATGAGCAGTTCTTC. Protein product: CASRMTSGKYNEQFF.

This clonotype was counted ten times or more. This chain connects TRBV7-3 to TRBJ2-7; D possibly corresponds to TRBD2 (5 bases). This CDR3 comprises 16 residues. V lost 1 base and J 1 base, leaving 14 bases between the germline ends. The V gene's germline CDR1 is SGHTA and CDR2 FQGTGA. The DNA for the CDR3 is TGTGCCAGCAGCTTAAAGTCGAAGCGGCGTTCCTACGAGCAGTACTTC. This codes for CASSLKSKRRSYEQYF.

This clonotype showed up many times. The rearrangement uses TRBV7-2 and TRBJ2-1, with 10 bases that match TRBD2. CDR3 size: 15 residues. V lost 5 bases to trimming and J lost 8 bases; unmatched junction nucleotides: 9. The germline gives CDR1 SGHTA, CDR2 FQGNSA. The CDR3 spells CASSRTGTSEHEQFF. CDR3 coding DNA: TGTGCCAGCAGCCGGACCGGGACTAGCGAACATGAGCAGTTCTTC.

This clonotype was observed many times. The chain joins TRBV11-2 to TRBJ2-2, with 9 bases lining up with TRBD1. The junction had 6 bases not matched to a gene; V was cut back by 4 bases and J by 0 bases. This CDR3 contains 17 residues. Germline lookup yields CDR1 SGHAT and CDR2 FQNNGV. The CDR3 here is CASSSSRTGANTGELFF. The CDR3 DNA reads as TGTGCCAGCAGCTCATCTCGGACAGGGGCGAACACCGGGGAGCTGTTTTTT.

This clonotype was observed many times. V is TRBV27 and J is TRBJ2-7, with 10 bases identical to TRBD2. The CDR3 consists of 15 residues. Germline values: CDR1 MNHEY, CDR2 SMNVEV (reference sequence). The junction had 9 bases not matched to a gene; V was cut back by 6 bases and J by 4 bases. The CDR3 sequence: CASRSPASGSYEQYF. The DNA of the CDR3 is TGTGCCAGCAGATCCCCGGCTAGCGGGAGTTACGAGCAGTACTTC.

On this clonotype: A read error is possible here, since a much larger clone lies one base away. The chain has TRBV19 and TRBJ2-7, with D possibly being TRBD1 (6 bases). Deletions cut 6 bases from V and 5 bases from J, with 17 bases between. The CDR3 is 14 amino acids. The germline CDR1 and CDR2 sequences are LNHDA and SQIVND (reference sequence). The CDR3 coding sequence is TGTGCCAGTAGCTCTTCTTACACAGGGAACGAGCAGTACTTC. Protein product: CASSSSYTGNEQYF.

Ten or more counts support this clonotype. This chain links TRBV29-1 with TRBJ2-7; D is possibly TRBD1 (5 bases). Germline V gene lookup returns CDR1 SQVTM and CDR2 ANQGSEA. The CDR3 is made up of 11 amino acids. Trimming took off 7 bases at V and 1 base at J, with 8 bases between the two ends. The CDR3 reads CSGQFSYEQYF. The DNA of the CDR3 is TGCAGCGGACAGTTTTCCTACGAGCAGTACTTC.

This clonotype was observed many times. This chain joins TRBV6-5 and TRBJ1-4; possibly TRBD1 for D (5 bases). The CDR3 has 13 amino acids. Germline values: CDR1 MNHEY, CDR2 SVGAGI. Trimming cost V 0 bases and J 7 bases, with 6 bases left between them. The CDR3 here is CASSYSRVEKLFF. The CDR3 bases are TGTGCCAGCAGTTACTCCAGGGTTGAAAAACTGTTTTTT.

The chain links TRBV10-3 to TRBJ1-5; 11 bases agree with TRBD1. Looked up from germline, CDR1 is ENHRY and CDR2 is SYGVKD. V shed 6 bases and J 7 bases; nucleotides not matched to a gene: 11. CDR3 length: 16 amino acids. The CDR3 nucleotides read TGTGCCATCAGCGGAGGGACAGGGGGAAGTCGGCAGCCCCAGCATTTT. This encodes CAISGGTGGSRQPQHF.

This clonotype was seen many times. The V call is TRBV20-1, the J call TRBJ2-1; a possible D gene is TRBD1 (5 bases). Germline loops: CDR1 DFQATT, CDR2 SNEGSKA (reference sequence). Trimming took off 1 base at V and 10 bases at J, with 11 bases between the two ends. The CDR3 has 12 amino acids. The CDR3: CSARVGVEEQFF. CDR3 nucleotide sequence: TGCAGTGCTAGAGTAGGGGTTGAGGAGCAGTTCTTC.

Ten or more counts support this clonotype. This chain joins TRBV2 and TRBJ2-3; TRBD2 matches at 13 bases. Germline assignment: CDR1 SNHLY and CDR2 FYNNEI. With 1 base clipped from V and 3 bases from J, the junction kept 4 bases outside the gene matches. This CDR3 contains 17 residues. The CDR3 loop reads CASSEDTSGGATDTQYF. The CDR3 DNA reads as TGTGCCAGCAGTGAAGATACTAGCGGGGGGGCAACAGATACGCAGTATTTT.

This clonotype was detected once. The chain employs TRBV27 and TRBJ2-7, with 9 bases fitting TRBD2. Germline lookup yields CDR1 MNHEY and CDR2 SMNVEV (reference sequence). J lost 1 base, V lost 3 bases, and 7 bases had no gene match. The CDR3 is 16 amino acids. CDR3 amino acids: CASSFPLSGGSYEQYF. CDR3 coding DNA: TGTGCCAGCAGTTTCCCCCTTAGCGGGGGATCCTACGAGCAGTACTTC.

Ten or more counts support this clonotype. The rearrangement joins TRBV18 to TRBJ2-5; D unclear. The CDR3 is 12 residues long. Germline CDR1 reads KGHSH; CDR2 reads LQKENI. Trimming removed 8 bases at V and 2 bases at J, with 9 bases between. The CDR3 bases are TGTGCCAGCGCAGAAATACAAGAGACCCAGTACTTC. Its protein is CASAEIQETQYF.

This clonotype has a count of ten or more. This chain's CDR3 is CASSQERTGGMNTEAFF. CDR3 coding DNA: TGTGCCAGCAGCCAAGAGAGGACAGGGGGGATGAACACTGAAGCTTTCTTT. The V call is TRBV3-1, the J call TRBJ1-1; 10 nucleotides match TRBD1. In germline, CDR1 is LGHDT, CDR2 YNNKEL (reference sequence). This CDR3 region has 17 residues. Trimming took 0 bases from V and 0 from J; bases not matched to a gene: 4.

This clonotype was seen many times. The rearrangement links TRBV7-9 to TRBJ2-1, with D unclear. The germline gives CDR1 SEHNR, CDR2 FQNEAQ (reference sequence). CDR3 length equals 16 residues. Deletions cut 1 base from V and 6 bases from J, with 16 bases between. The CDR3 DNA reads as TGTGCCAGCAGCTTAGGCTCCCGTTTAAAAGGCAATGAGCAGTTCTTC. This gives the protein CASSLGSRLKGNEQFF.

This clonotype was picked up many times. The chain links TRBV7-3 to TRBJ2-1, with D hard to call. The CDR3 has 12 residues. Germline V gives CDR1 SGHTA, CDR2 FQGTGA. V lost 3 bases, J lost 5 bases, and 5 bases lay in between. CDR3 in amino acids: CASSFGDNEQFF. The DNA for the CDR3 is TGTGCCAGCAGCTTTGGGGACAATGAGCAGTTCTTC.

This clonotype was seen at least ten times. As DNA, the CDR3 is TGCAGTGCTAGAGATCTTCAGGGGATAGAAGCTTTCTTT. Its protein product is CSARDLQGIEAFF. This sequence joins TRBV20-1 and TRBJ1-1, with D perhaps matching TRBD1 (6 bases). Germline-derived CDR1 and CDR2 are DFQATT and SNEGSKA (reference sequence). With 0 bases removed from V and 8 bases from J, the gap between germline ends came to 13 bases. The CDR3 length is 13 residues.

This clonotype was counted many times. V usage is TRBV7-8 and J usage is TRBJ1-1; possibly TRBD1 for D (5 bases). The CDR3 contains 12 residues. V dropped 1 base and J dropped 8 bases, with 8 bases sitting between them. Germline V gene data show CDR1 as SGHVS and CDR2 as FQNEAQ. The CDR3 DNA follows: TGTGCCAGCAGCTTAGGGAACAGGGAAGCTTTCTTT. This translates into CASSLGNREAFF.